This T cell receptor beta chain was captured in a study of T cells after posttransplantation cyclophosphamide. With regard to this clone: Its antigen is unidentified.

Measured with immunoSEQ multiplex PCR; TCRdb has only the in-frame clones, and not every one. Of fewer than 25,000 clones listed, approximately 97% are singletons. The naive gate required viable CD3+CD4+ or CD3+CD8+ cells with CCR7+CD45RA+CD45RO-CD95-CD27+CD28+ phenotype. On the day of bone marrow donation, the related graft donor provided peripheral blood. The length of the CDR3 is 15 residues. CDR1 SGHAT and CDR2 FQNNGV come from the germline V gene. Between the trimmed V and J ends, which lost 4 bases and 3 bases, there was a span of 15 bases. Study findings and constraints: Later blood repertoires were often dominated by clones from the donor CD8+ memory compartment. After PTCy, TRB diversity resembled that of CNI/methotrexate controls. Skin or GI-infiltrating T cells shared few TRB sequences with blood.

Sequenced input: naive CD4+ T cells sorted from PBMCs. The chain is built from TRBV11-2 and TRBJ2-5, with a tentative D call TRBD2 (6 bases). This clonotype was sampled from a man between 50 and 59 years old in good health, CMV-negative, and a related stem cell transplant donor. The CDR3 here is CASSSPGTLKETQYF. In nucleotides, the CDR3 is TGTGCCAGCAGCTCCCCCGGGACTCTAAAAGAGACCCAGTACTTC.